This note documents a single T cell receptor beta chain sequence. This clonotype turned up a few times. Its antigen is currently not known. No much larger clone is present one base from it, and per-base qualities are unavailable. The sample originates from a study of identical twins (dated by TCRdb to the mid-2010s). About the investigation overall: To test whether fetal clonotypes persist, the study used deep sequencing on TCR alpha and beta repertoires from monozygotic twins, unrelated adults of various ages, and cord blood. To rule out contamination, the twin experiments were replicated at different times with different library preparation protocols. What the research found in general, with its limitations: Fewer insertions were carried by abundant cord blood beta clonotypes; a weaker similar trend was observed in young adult naive repertoires, while no such trend was observed in memory repertoires. Recombination models systematically underestimated out-of-frame TCR alpha sharing in monozygotic twins but agreed with sharing between unrelated individuals. Out-of-frame TCR alpha sequences shared between twins showed an excess of low generation-probability sequences compared with coincidental sharing between unrelated individuals. A weaker excess of twin sharing was found in beta out-of-frame sequences because the signal-to-noise ratio was lowered by fewer shared sequences. Invariant T cells such as MAIT and iNKT could partly confound zero-insertion analyses, although diverse VJ usage argued against such confounding for most clonotypes. Because the same donors could not be followed over many years, conclusions were based on cross-sectional statistical analysis.

Library prep was done by 5' RACE. Sequencing used an Illumina HiSeq 2000. Template switching introduced a universal primer binding site; the final cDNA contained a unique molecular identifier, enabling accurate counting of TCR cDNA molecules. Specific primers in the conserved constant-segment region were used to synthesize first-strand cDNA for TCR alpha and beta chains. To control for contamination, every cDNA library was double barcoded, receiving both a SMART-Mk sample barcode and Illumina barcodes. Two successive PCR steps introduced TruSeq adapter sequences along with Illumina sample barcodes. TCR alpha and beta cDNA libraries were sequenced on the Illumina HiSeq platform with custom primers. The source study handled its data this way. Raw reads were processed with MiGEC to extract unique molecular identifiers, and MiXCR was used to determine CDR3 positions. For each individual, recombination models were inferred using an EM algorithm with the repgenHMM and IGoR tools. Shared clonotype analysis was performed with the tcR package in R, normalizing sharing by the product of cloneset sizes. Out-of-frame nonproductive sequences were analyzed to study raw recombination free of thymic and clonal selection effects. TCRdb cleaned the public reads at Q25 with fastp, built clones with MiXCR and kept in-frame beta chains. Each CDR3 protein appears once, grouped with its most common genes and DNA. The V and J calls come from TCRdb's annotation, not from the publication. This sample has 750,000 to 950,000 distinct CDR3 sequences in its table, and roughly an eighth of those were observed once. The top ten clones comprise around 1.5% of the sample.

V is pruned by 6 bases and J by 4 bases, leaving 11 bases of the junction without a gene match. From the cysteine through the phenylalanine, the CDR3 covers 15 amino acids. CDR3 DNA is the only sequence kept; it has 45 bases, read in frame from the first base. Looking up the germline V gene yields CDR1 MDHEN and CDR2 SYDVKM. Every donor was a healthy Caucasian. Three pairs of female monozygotic twins, all aged about 18 to 30 years, were included in the twin cohort. Peripheral blood mononuclear cells were used as the source from which RNA for TCR libraries was isolated. In addition, the sample was reused for a study of yellow fever vaccine responses in identical twins. The second publication reports: The T cell response to vaccination in identical twins was reported by the authors to appear partly convergent and partly personalized. In identical twins, the study followed T cell clones that responded to the vaccine with precision.

The source of this sequence is a woman aged 18-30 years in good health. The V and J segments used are TRBV28 and TRBJ2-5; 7 bases in the junction line up with TRBD2. The specimen sequenced was PBMCs. The sequenced DNA is TGTGCCAGCAGGCCCTGGGCGGGGGAGTTAGAGACCCAGTACTTC. It specifies CASRPWAGELETQYF.